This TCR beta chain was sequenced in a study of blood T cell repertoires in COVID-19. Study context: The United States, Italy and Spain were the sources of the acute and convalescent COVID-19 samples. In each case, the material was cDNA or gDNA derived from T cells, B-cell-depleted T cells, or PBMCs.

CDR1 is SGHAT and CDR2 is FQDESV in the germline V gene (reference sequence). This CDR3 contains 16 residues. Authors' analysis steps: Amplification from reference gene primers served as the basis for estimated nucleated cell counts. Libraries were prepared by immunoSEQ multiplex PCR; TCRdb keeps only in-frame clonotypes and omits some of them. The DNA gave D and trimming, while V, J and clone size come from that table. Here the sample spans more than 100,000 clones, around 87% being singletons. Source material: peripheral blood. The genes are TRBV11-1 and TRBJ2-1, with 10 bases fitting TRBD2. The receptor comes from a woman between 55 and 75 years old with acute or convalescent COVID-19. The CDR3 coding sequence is TGTGCAAGTAAGCGGGAGGGCCCTAGCTCCTACAATGAGCAGTTCTTC. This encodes CASKREGPSSYNEQFF.